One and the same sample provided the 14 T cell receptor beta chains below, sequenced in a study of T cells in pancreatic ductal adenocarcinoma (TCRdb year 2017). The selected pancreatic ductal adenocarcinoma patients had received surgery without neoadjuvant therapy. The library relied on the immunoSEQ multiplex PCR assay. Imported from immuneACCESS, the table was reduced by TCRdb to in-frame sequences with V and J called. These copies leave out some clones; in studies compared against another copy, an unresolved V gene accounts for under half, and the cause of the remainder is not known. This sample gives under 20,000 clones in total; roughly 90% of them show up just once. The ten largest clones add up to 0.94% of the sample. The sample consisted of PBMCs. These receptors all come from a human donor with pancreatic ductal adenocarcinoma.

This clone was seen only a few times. CDR3 sequence reads: CASIPRGENTIYF. The CDR3 DNA follows: TGTGCCAGCATCCCCCGAGGAGAAAACACCATATATTTT. The gene calls are TRBV6-5 and TRBJ1-3; no clear D gene. Germline values: CDR1 MNHEY, CDR2 SVGAGI. This CDR3 has 13 residues. V was shortened by 7 bases and J by 6 bases, with 13 bases between the two germline ends.

CDR3 sequence (DNA): TGTGCCAGCAGTTTAGGGGCCCAAAGCACAGATACGCAGTATTTT. Its protein product is CASSLGAQSTDTQYF. The chain links TRBV28 to TRBJ2-3, with D possibly being TRBD1 (5 bases). Trimming left V 2 bases short and J 0 bases short, with 9 bases between. The CDR3 loop spans 15 amino acids. CDR1 and CDR2 (germline): MDHEN, SYDVKM.

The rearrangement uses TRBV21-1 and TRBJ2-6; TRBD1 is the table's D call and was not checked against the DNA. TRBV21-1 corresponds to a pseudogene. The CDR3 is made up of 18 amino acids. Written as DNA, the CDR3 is TGTGCCAGCAGCAAAGCAGGGGGCTTTCTGGATGGGGCCAACGTCCTGACTTTC. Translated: CASSKAGGFLDGANVLTF.

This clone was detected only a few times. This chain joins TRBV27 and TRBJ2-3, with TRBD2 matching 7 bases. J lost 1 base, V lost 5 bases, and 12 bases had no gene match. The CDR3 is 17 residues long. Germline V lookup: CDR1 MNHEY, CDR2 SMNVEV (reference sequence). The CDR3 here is CASSPLSGGLGTDTQYF. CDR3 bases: TGTGCCAGCAGTCCGCTATCGGGGGGACTTGGCACAGATACGCAGTATTTT.

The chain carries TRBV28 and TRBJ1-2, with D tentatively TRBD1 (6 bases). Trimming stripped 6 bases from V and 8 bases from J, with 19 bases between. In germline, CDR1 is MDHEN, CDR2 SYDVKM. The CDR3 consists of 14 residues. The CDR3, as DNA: TGTGCCAGCAGCACCACCACAGGGTCGTTCGGCTACACCTTC. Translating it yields CASSTTTGSFGYTF.

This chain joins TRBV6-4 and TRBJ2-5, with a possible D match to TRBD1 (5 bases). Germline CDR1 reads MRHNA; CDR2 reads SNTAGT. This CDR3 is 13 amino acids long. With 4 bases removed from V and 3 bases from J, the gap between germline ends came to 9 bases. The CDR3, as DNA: TGTGCCAGCAGTGTCGGCAGGGAAGAGACCCAGTACTTC. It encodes CASSVGREETQYF.

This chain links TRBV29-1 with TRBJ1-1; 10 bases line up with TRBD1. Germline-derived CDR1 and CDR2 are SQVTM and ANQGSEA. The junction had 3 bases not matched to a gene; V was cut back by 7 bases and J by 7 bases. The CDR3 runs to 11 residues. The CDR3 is CSGGTGDEAFF. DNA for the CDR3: TGCAGCGGTGGGACAGGGGATGAAGCTTTCTTT.

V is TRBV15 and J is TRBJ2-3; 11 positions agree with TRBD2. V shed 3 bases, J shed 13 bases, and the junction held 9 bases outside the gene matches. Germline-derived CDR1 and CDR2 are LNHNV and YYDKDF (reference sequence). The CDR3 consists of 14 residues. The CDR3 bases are TGTGCCACCAGCAGGGATCGACTAGCGGGGAACAAGTATTTT. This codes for CATSRDRLAGNKYF.

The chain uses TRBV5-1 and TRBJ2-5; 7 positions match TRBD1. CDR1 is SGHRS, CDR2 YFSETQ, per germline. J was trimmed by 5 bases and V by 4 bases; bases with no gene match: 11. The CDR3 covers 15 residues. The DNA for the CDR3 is TGCGCCAGCAGCCCTCAGACAGGGTTGGTGGAGACCCAGTACTTC. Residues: CASSPQTGLVETQYF.

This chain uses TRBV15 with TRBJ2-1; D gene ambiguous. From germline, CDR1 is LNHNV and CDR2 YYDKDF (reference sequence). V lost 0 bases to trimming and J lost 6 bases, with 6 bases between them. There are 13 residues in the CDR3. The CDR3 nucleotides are TGTGCCACCAGCAGAGATCCGGGCAATGAGCAGTTCTTC. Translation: CATSRDPGNEQFF.

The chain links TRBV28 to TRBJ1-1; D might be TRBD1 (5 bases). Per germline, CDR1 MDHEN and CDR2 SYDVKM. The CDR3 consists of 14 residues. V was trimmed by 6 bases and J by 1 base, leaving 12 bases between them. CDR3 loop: CASRLSTGNTEAFF. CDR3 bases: TGTGCCAGCAGGCTGTCTACAGGGAACACTGAAGCTTTCTTT.

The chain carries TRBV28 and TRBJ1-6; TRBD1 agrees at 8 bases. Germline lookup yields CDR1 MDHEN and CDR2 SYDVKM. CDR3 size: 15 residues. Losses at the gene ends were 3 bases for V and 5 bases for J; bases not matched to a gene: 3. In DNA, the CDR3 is TGTGCCAGCAGTTTCGTACAGGGGGATAATTCACCCCTCCACTTT. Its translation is CASSFVQGDNSPLHF. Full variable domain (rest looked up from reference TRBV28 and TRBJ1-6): DVKVTQSSRYLVKRTGEKVFLECVQDMDHENMFWYRQDPGLGLRLIYFSYDVKMKEKGDIPEGYSVSREKKERFSLILESASTNQTSMYLCASSFVQGDNSPLHFGNGTRLTVT.

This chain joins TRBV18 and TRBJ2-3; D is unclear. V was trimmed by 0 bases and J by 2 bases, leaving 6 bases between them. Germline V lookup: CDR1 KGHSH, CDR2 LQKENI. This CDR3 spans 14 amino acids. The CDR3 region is CASSPPSVTDTQYF. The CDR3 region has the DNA TGTGCCAGCTCACCACCGTCGGTCACAGATACGCAGTATTTT.

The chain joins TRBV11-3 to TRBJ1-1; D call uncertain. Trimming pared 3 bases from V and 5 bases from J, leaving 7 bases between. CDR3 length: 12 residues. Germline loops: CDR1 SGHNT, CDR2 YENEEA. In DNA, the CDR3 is TGTGCCAGCAGCTTGCGGGCGACTGAAGCTTTCTTT. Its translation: CASSLRATEAFF.